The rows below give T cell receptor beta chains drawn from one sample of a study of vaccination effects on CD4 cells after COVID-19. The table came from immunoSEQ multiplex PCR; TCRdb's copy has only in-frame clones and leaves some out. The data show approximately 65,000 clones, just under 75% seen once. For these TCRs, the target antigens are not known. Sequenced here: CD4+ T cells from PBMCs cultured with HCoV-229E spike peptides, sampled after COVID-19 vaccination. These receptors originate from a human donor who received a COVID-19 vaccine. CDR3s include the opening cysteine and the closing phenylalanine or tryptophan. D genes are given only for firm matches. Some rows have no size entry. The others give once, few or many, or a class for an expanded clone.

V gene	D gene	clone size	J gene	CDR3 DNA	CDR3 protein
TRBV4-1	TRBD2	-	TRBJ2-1	TGCGCCAGCAGCCAAGGCCTAGCGGGGTCTCAAGACAATGAGCAGTTCTTC	CASSQGLAGSQDNEQFF
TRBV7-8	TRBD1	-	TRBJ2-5	TGTGCCAGCAGCAGTGGACAGGTACAAGAGACCCAGTACTTC	CASSSGQVQETQYF
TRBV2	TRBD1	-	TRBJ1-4	TGTGCCAGCAGTAGGGGGCGATCCAGTGAAAAACTGTTTTTT	CASSRGRSSEKLFF
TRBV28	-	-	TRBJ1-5	TGTGCCAGCAGCAGAAGGGGGGGTTGGGGTCAGCCCCAGCATTTT	CASSRRGGWGQPQHF
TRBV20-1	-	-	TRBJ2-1	TGCAGTGCTAGAGTTAGAGGGGGGTGGGTCTTC	CSARVRGGWVF
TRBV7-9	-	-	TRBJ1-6	TGTGCCAGCAGCTTAACTTTAGGACAGAATAATTCACCCCTCCACTTT	CASSLTLGQNNSPLHF
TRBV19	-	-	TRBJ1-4	TGTGCCAGTAGCGTGACAGCGGACGTAAAGGAAAAACTGTTTTTT	CASSVTADVKEKLFF
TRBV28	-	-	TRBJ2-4	TGTGCCACCGAAGGGGGGGAAAACATTCAGTACTTC	CATEGGENIQYF
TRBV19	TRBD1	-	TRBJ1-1	TGTGCCAGTACCCGTACAGGGGAGGCTGAAGCTTTCTTT	CASTRTGEAEAFF
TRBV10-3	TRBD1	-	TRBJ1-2	TGTGCCATCAGATCACTGCCGGGGACAGGGGGCTTTGGCTACACCTTC	CAIRSLPGTGGFGYTF
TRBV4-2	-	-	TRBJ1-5	TGTGCCAGCAGCGACAGCCTTAGCAATCAGCCCCAGCATTTT	CASSDSLSNQPQHF
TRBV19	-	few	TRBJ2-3	TGTGCCAGTAGTATAGGCGGGGTGGGGACAGATACGCAGTATTTT	CASSIGGVGTDTQYF
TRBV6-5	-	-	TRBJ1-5	TGTGCCAGCAGGCGCGGGGGGGGCAATCAGCCCCAGCATTTT	CASRRGGGNQPQHF
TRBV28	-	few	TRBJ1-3	TGTGCCAGCAGCCAACACTCAGGGCCGGGGGGAAACACCATATATTTT	CASSQHSGPGGNTIYF
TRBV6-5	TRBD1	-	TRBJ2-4	TGTGCCAGCAGAACAGAACAGGGGCGAGACATTCAGTACTTC	CASRTEQGRDIQYF
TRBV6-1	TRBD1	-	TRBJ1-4	TGTGCCAGCAGTGAGCCGGGACAGTCTAATGAAAAACTGTTTTTT	CASSEPGQSNEKLFF
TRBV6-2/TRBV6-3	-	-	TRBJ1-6	TGTGCCAGCAGTTACTCGATGCCAGCTTATTCACCCCTCCACTTT	CASSYSMPAYSPLHF
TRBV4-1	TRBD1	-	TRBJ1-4	TGCGCCAGCAGCCACGAAGGGACAGGTGAAAAACTGTTTTTT	CASSHEGTGEKLFF
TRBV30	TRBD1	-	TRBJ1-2	TGTGCCCGGGACAGGGGGAACTATGGCTACACCTTC	CARDRGNYGYTF
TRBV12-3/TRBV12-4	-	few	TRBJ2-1	TGTGCCAGCAGAACCAACAGAGCTGAGCAGTTCTTC	CASRTNRAEQFF
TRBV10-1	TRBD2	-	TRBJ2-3	TGCGCCAGCAGTGAAGGATCTGGACTAGCGGGGATCAGCACAGATACGCAGTATTTT	CASSEGSGLAGISTDTQYF
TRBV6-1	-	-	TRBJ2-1	TGTGCCAGCAGACCCGGACGGTCCGGGGAGTTCTTC	CASRPGRSGEFF
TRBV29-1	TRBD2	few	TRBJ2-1	TGCAGCGTTGACCGGCCTAGCGGGGGGGACTACAATGAGCAGTTCTTC	CSVDRPSGGDYNEQFF
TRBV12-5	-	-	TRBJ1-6	TGTGCTAGTGGTATGGACAGTTATTCACCCCTCCACTTT	CASGMDSYSPLHF
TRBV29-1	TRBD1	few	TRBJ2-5	TGCAGCGTTGGACAGGGTTCCCAAGAGACCCAGTACTTC	CSVGQGSQETQYF
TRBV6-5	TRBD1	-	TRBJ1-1	TGTGCCAGCAGAGGAACAGGGGGCAACACTGAAGCTTTCTTT	CASRGTGGNTEAFF
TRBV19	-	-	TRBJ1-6	TGTGCCAGTGGGACGGTCTCCTATAATTCACCCCTCCACTTT	CASGTVSYNSPLHF
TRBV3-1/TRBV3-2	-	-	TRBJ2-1	TGTGCCAGCAGCCAAGTGAGCCGGTACAATGAGCAGTTCTTC	CASSQVSRYNEQFF
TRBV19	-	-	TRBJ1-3	TGTGCCAGTAGTATAGGAGACACCATATATTTT	CASSIGDTIYF
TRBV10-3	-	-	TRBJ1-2	TGTGCCATCAGCGCCGGGGCCAACTATGGCTACACCTTC	CAISAGANYGYTF
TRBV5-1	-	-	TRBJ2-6	TGCGCCAGCAGCTCGACTACCTCTGGGGCCAACGTCCTGACTTTC	CASSSTTSGANVLTF
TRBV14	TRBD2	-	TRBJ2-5	TGTGCCAGCAGCCAAGCCACCGGGACTAGCTTGGAGACCCAGTACTTC	CASSQATGTSLETQYF
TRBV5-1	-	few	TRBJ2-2	TGCGCCAGCAGCTTGTCCCCGGGGGTGAGCACCGGGGAGCTGTTTTTT	CASSLSPGVSTGELFF